Detailed here is one T cell receptor beta chain. This sample stems from a study of blood T cell repertoires in COVID-19. Assay: immunoSEQ multiplex PCR; the TCRdb copy retains only in-frame clones and omits some. Found here are around 360,000 clones, roughly 86% of them singletons; the top ten hold less than 2.5%. Trimming stripped 0 bases from V and 5 bases from J, with 7 bases between. The CDR3 consists of 13 residues. Per germline, CDR1 SGHVS and CDR2 FQNEAQ. This TCR was recovered from a man aged 40-50 years in a cohort exposed to, infected with or recovered from COVID-19 (not recorded which). The rearrangement joins TRBV7-8 to TRBJ2-5, with D unclear. Material for sequencing was PBMCs or T cells enriched from blood (not recorded which). In DNA, the CDR3 is TGTGCCAGCAGCTTAGCTTTTCGTGAGACCCAGTACTTC. Translated, it gives CASSLAFRETQYF.